The T cell receptor beta chain described here comes from a study of T cell repertoires in cytomegalovirus infection. For the study at large: Well-studied HLA-B-restricted CMV epitopes were used in the study alongside recently identified HLA-C-restricted ones. Indications of both CMV infection and matching HLA type were provided by public TCR beta signatures. General observations from the study: CMV carriers having the relevant HLA were flagged by cumulative public TCR beta family frequency. CMV-specific TCR beta clonotypes restricted by HLA-C dominated the ex vivo response.

TCRdb re-analysed the reads in MiXCR, keeping a single row per CDR3 protein. The table shows about 920,000 distinct CDR3 sequences, with less than 40% occurring only once. This clonotype was counted a few times. The antigen is unknown. The V end lost 3 bases, the J end lost 0 bases, and 9 bases lay between the germline ends. This CDR3 contains 14 residues. Germline values: CDR1 PRHDT, CDR2 FYEKMQ (reference sequence). The starting material was cultured CD8+ T cells from PBMCs, obtained from culture after CMV antigen stimulation. This receptor was identified in a human donor in good health (CMV status not recorded). Some clones in this sample may be carry-over from other donors' samples. The chain uses TRBV13 and TRBJ2-7, with a possible D match to TRBD2 (5 bases). The CDR3, as DNA: TGTGCCAGCAGCTTCTTCCGGGGCTCCTACGAGCAGTACTTC. Encoded protein: CASSFFRGSYEQYF.